The clone carrying this TCR beta chain was detected once. A much larger clone lies one base from this, so it may be a read error. The sample belongs to a study of blood T cells in healthy people across ages. A sample-barcoded 5' primer and a J-beta primer mix were used in a second PCR of about 7 to 12 cycles. TCRdb processed the 5' RACE reads anew with MiXCR; each CDR3 protein has one entry. The sample shows about 1,400,000 distinct CDR3 sequences, 42% of them seen only once. The V and J ends lost 8 bases and 3 bases, in that order; junction bases with no gene match: 5. Germline lookup yields CDR1 SNHLY and CDR2 FYNNEI. This CDR3 region has 13 residues.

The TCR was taken from a woman aged 18-29 years in good health. The gene calls are TRBV2 and TRBJ1-2; 8 positions agree with TRBD1. Specimen: blood. CDR3 amino acids: CASALGQDYGYTF. The CDR3 DNA reads as TGTGCCAGCGCCCTGGGACAGGACTATGGCTACACCTTC.